One T cell receptor (beta chain) is described in this entry. This clonotype was found many times. Its antigen is still unknown. It has no much larger one-base neighbor in the sample; base qualities were not kept. This specimen comes from a study of T cells in Graves' hyperthyroidism and ophthalmopathy (dated by TCRdb to between 2017 and 2020). Regarding the study in general: Peripheral blood samples were taken at the time of initial diagnosis, prior to any treatment. Following sampling, methimazole starting at 30 mg daily was given to hyperthyroidism patients, and high-dose intravenous methylprednisolone was given to ophthalmopathy patients. Whether ophthalmopathy could be predicted prospectively was tested in an independent validation cohort made up of about 18 hyperthyroidism patients plus 17 patients who later progressed to ophthalmopathy. To identify TCR V-J signatures that set the groups apart, the researchers used a discovery cohort of about a hundred patients, made up of about 44 with Graves' ophthalmopathy and some 56 with stable Graves' hyperthyroidism. In six Graves' hyperthyroidism patients, the study also compared T-cell repertoires from thyroid tissue with T-cell repertoires from blood. The 100 discovery patients were randomly divided into training and test sets at a 7:3 ratio. TCR Vbeta CDR3 sequencing of 140 or so peripheral blood samples (more than 40 ophthalmopathy, 75 to 80 hyperthyroidism and roughly 17 progressor patients) is reported in the paper. General study outcomes and caveats: During validation, the model predicted progression to ophthalmopathy a median of approximately 6 months ahead of onset, with more than 60% sensitivity and 72% to 80% specificity. No statistical method was used to fix the sample size in advance, and group allocation was not hidden from the investigators. In cross-validation, a model built on a 13 V-J signature told ophthalmopathy apart from stable hyperthyroidism with approximately 90% sensitivity and approximately 81% specificity, and in testing the same model reached 80%/75%. Blood samples also contained most of the expanded thyroid clonotypes (frequency above 0.001), which suggests that blood repertoires may reflect thyroid immune responses.

CDR1 and CDR2, looked up from the germline V gene (reference sequence), are PRHDT and FYEKMQ. The CDR3, cysteine through phenylalanine, is 13 amino acids long. The read is trimmed to its CDR3 DNA, 39 bases read in frame from base 1. The junction carries 12 bases between V and J, which are trimmed by 6 bases and 9 bases respectively. The TCR beta CDR3 regions were amplified from RNA transcripts. The first round of RT-PCR for the TCR CDR3 was performed with the HTBI primer set and the Qiagen OneStep RT-PCR kit. The libraries were constructed in a second round of multiplex PCR and then size-selected and purified. Paired-end sequencing of the libraries was performed with 100 bp reads on an Illumina HiSeq2000. The authors processed their data as follows. SOAPnuke was used to process the raw data, removing reads that contained adapters or uncalled bases, had a mean Phred below 15, or lacked an exact match to the constant primer or identifier. COPE v1.2.5 was used to merge the high-quality paired reads, and each unique nucleotide sequence was defined as a clonotype. MiTCR v1.1 was used to align the clonotypes against IMGT TRBV, TRBD and TRBJ reference segments. The analysis was restricted to V-J combinations with a frequency above 0.0001, which together covered roughly 99% of the repertoires. The TCS score was defined as the ratio of F50 (clonal expansion) to E x V (chaos), calculated using BLOSUM62-based TCRdist between CDR3 peptides within each V-J. Welch's t-statistics and random forest reduced roughly 500 V-J features to about 12, which were used in a naive Bayes classifier (R e1071). Thyroid-blood repertoire similarity was quantified with the Morisita-Horn index. TCRdb itself trimmed the public reads at Q25 with fastp, ran MiXCR and retained productive beta chains. All rows with the same CDR3 protein become a single entry with the most common DNA and genes. These V and J calls derive from TCRdb rather than the authors' analysis. This sample lists 750,000 to 950,000 distinct CDR3 sequences; roughly 37% were detected once. Approximately 8.7% of the sample is held by the ten biggest clonotypes.

Stable Graves' hyperthyroidism was defined as the absence of progression to ophthalmopathy over 18 months of follow-up. Hyperthyroidism patients were newly diagnosed, with disease duration under 2 months, and aged 18 to 65 years. The study excluded patients with uncontrolled infections, other autoimmune diseases, pregnancy or lactation. Diagnoses relied on clinical symptoms, serum thyroxine and TRAb, thyroid ultrasound and orbital computed tomography. PBMCs were isolated from about 10 ml of fresh peripheral blood by Ficoll-Paque density gradient centrifugation. Total RNA was extracted using Trizol reagent, and RNA quality was assessed on an Agilent 2100 Bioanalyzer.

The sequenced sample was blood. The chain couples TRBV13 to TRBJ1-6; the D gene is perhaps TRBD1, on 6 matching bases. This TCR derives from a man aged 18 to 35 with Graves' hyperthyroidism. The nucleotide sequence is TGTGCCAGCAGGGCGGACAGATCTTCACCCCTCCACTTT. Its translation is CASRADRSSPLHF.